One and the same sample provided the 25 T cell receptor beta chains below, sequenced in a study of T cells after yellow fever vaccination. TCRdb re-derived calls from the 5' RACE reads in MiXCR, one entry per CDR3 protein. The data hold roughly 99,000 distinct CDR3 sequences, with about 5.8% observed a single time. The material sequenced was CD8+ T cells sorted from PBMCs, taken 10 days after the yellow fever booster vaccination. These receptors originate from a young man who received the YFV17D yellow fever vaccine.

This clonotype showed up many times. V gene TRBV7-3 combines with J gene TRBJ2-3, with D possibly matching TRBD1 (6 bases). V lost 4 bases and J 3 bases, leaving 8 bases between the germline ends. Germline V CDR1 and CDR2: SGHTA, FQGTGA. The CDR3 is made up of 13 amino acids. This CDR3 is CASSSQGTDTQYF. CDR3 DNA: TGTGCCAGCAGCTCCCAGGGGACAGATACGCAGTATTTT.

This clonotype was observed many times. V is TRBV10-3 and J is TRBJ2-2; TRBD1 matches 7 bases. The length of the CDR3 is 14 residues. V gave up 11 bases and J gave up 6 bases; unmatched junction bases: 12. Germline V gene lookup returns CDR1 ENHRY and CDR2 SYGVKD. The CDR3 reads CAAGNTGDPGELFF. The CDR3 DNA reads as TGTGCCGCCGGAAACACAGGGGATCCCGGGGAGCTGTTTTTT.

This chain links TRBV7-2 with TRBJ2-7, with 7 nucleotides matching TRBD2. The germline gives CDR1 SGHTA, CDR2 FQGNSA. This CDR3 spans 15 amino acids. V was clipped by 1 base and J by 2 bases; unmatched bases: 5. CDR3 DNA: TGTGCCAGCAGCTTAGGAGAAGCGGGGCCCTACGAGCAGTACTTC. Amino acids: CASSLGEAGPYEQYF.

The chain combines TRBV3-1 with TRBJ1-6, with D uncertain. From germline, CDR1 is LGHDT and CDR2 YNNKEL (reference sequence). This CDR3 region has 15 residues. V gave up 3 bases and J gave up 7 bases, with 13 bases separating them. The CDR3 is CASSQVPGPNSPLHF. DNA of the CDR3: TGTGCCAGCAGCCAGGTTCCCGGCCCGAATTCACCCCTCCACTTT.

This clonotype was seen only a few times. V usage is TRBV7-3 and J usage is TRBJ2-7; 8 bases are shared with TRBD2. This CDR3 comprises 15 residues. V lost 5 bases, J lost 1 base, and 7 bases stayed unmatched. Germline CDR1 SGHTA, CDR2 FQGTGA. CDR3 nucleotide sequence: TGTGCCAGCAGCCTCTCGGGGGGGCCGTCCTACGAGCAGTACTTC. This gives the protein CASSLSGGPSYEQYF.

This rearrangement joins TRBV15 to TRBJ2-5; TRBD1 matches at 7 bases. Germline CDR1 reads LNHNV; CDR2 reads YYDKDF (reference sequence). The J segment lost 1 base and the V segment lost 3 bases, leaving 2 bases of the junction unmatched. The CDR3 consists of 14 residues. CDR3 in amino acids: CATSRTGIQETQYF. CDR3 sequence (DNA): TGTGCCACCAGCAGGACAGGGATCCAAGAGACCCAGTACTTC.

This clonotype has only a few counts. The V call is TRBV5-1, the J call TRBJ2-3; D unresolved. CDR1 is SGHRS, CDR2 YFSETQ, per germline. This CDR3 spans 13 amino acids. V lost 3 bases and J lost 1, with 6 bases in between. The chain's CDR3 is CASSYFGTDTQYF. In DNA form, the CDR3 reads TGCGCCAGCAGCTACTTTGGCACAGATACGCAGTATTTT.

This clonotype appeared many times. The chain is built from TRBV27 and TRBJ2-1; TRBD1 is a possible D gene (6 bases). The V end lost 5 bases, the J end lost 5 bases, and 16 bases lay between the germline ends. The V gene's germline CDR1 is MNHEY and CDR2 SMNVEV (reference sequence). The CDR3 runs to 15 residues. The CDR3 loop reads CASSIRTDGNNEQFF. The CDR3 DNA is TGTGCCAGCAGTATAAGGACAGACGGGAACAATGAGCAGTTCTTC.

The rearrangement uses TRBV7-8 and TRBJ2-3; 10 positions match TRBD1. Per germline, CDR1 SGHVS and CDR2 FQNEAQ. V was pared by 5 bases and J by 2 bases, with 7 bases of the junction left unmatched. The CDR3 sequence is 16 residues long. DNA of the CDR3: TGTGCCAGCAGCCCAACGGGACAGGGGAACACAGATACGCAGTATTTT. Its translation is CASSPTGQGNTDTQYF.

This clonotype was picked up a small number of times. The V and J genes are TRBV5-1 and TRBJ2-5; 9 bases line up with TRBD2. Germline trimming cut 2 bases from V and 1 base from J; bases unmatched to any gene: 6. Germline V lookup: CDR1 SGHRS, CDR2 YFSETQ. The CDR3 spans 16 residues. CDR3 region: CASSFPAGGSQETQYF. DNA of the CDR3: TGCGCCAGCAGCTTTCCAGCGGGGGGCTCCCAAGAGACCCAGTACTTC. The whole variable domain, filled in from reference TRBV5-1 and TRBJ2-5, reads KAGVTQTPRYLIKTRGQQVTLSCSPISGHRSVSWYQQTPGQGLQFLFEYFSETQRNKGNFPGRFSGRQFSNSRSEMNVSTLELGDSALYLCASSFPAGGSQETQYFGPGTRLLVL.

This clonotype was picked up a small number of times. The rearrangement joins TRBV7-3 to TRBJ2-1; possible D gene TRBD1, 6 bases. The CDR3 is 17 amino acids. V was pared by 5 bases and J by 1 base, with 18 bases between. CDR1 SGHTA and CDR2 FQGTGA come from the germline V gene. CDR3 sequence: CASSPTGIIGSYNEQFF. In DNA form, the CDR3 reads TGTGCCAGCAGCCCAACAGGGATCATAGGGTCCTACAATGAGCAGTTCTTC. The full variable domain, rest sourced from reference TRBV7-3 and TRBJ2-1, is GAGVSQTPSNKVTEKGKYVELRCDPISGHTALYWYRQSLGQGPEFLIYFQGTGAADDSGLPNDRFFAVRPEGSVSTLKIQRTERGDSAVYLCASSPTGIIGSYNEQFFGPGTRLTVL.

This clonotype was seen a handful of times. The rearrangement links TRBV7-6 to TRBJ2-2; TRBD1 matches at 9 bases. The ends lost 5 bases at V and 1 base at J; junction bases unmatched: 5. The CDR3 is made up of 16 amino acids. The V gene's germline CDR1 is SGHVS and CDR2 FNYEAQ. In DNA, the CDR3 is TGTGCCAGCAGCATCCGGGACAGGGTGAACACCGGGGAGCTGTTTTTT. Translated, it gives CASSIRDRVNTGELFF.

This clonotype was observed a few times. J is TRBJ1-6 and V is TRBV5-1; 8 bases align to TRBD1. Unmatched junction bases numbered 5, after V lost 4 bases and J lost 8 bases. Germline CDR1 and CDR2: SGHRS and YFSETQ. The CDR3 consists of 14 residues. The CDR3 reads CASSTGQGHSPLHF. CDR3 in DNA: TGCGCCAGCAGCACCGGACAGGGACATTCACCCCTCCACTTT.

The V gene is TRBV4-1, the J gene TRBJ2-3; no clear D gene. This CDR3 contains 13 residues. Trimming left V 0 bases short and J 6 bases short, with 7 bases between. The germline CDR1 and CDR2 sequences are MGHRA and YSYEKL. The CDR3 region has the DNA TGCGCCAGCAGCCAAGAAGGACGGGATACGCAGTATTTT. It yields the protein CASSQEGRDTQYF.

At least ten counts were recorded for this clonotype. V gene TRBV7-9 combines with J gene TRBJ2-2, with TRBD1 matching 8 bases. Germline CDR1 SEHNR, CDR2 FQNEAQ (reference sequence). V lost 3 bases and J lost 8; bases outside the gene matches: 5. The CDR3 runs to 14 residues. This chain's CDR3 is CASSFGTGGGELFF. The DNA of the CDR3 is TGTGCCAGCAGCTTCGGGACAGGAGGAGGGGAGCTGTTTTTT. Complete variable domain (other parts from reference TRBV7-9 and TRBJ2-2): DTGVSQNPRHKITKRGQNVTFRCDPISEHNRLYWYRQTLGQGPEFLTYFQNEAQLEKSRLLSDRFSAERPKGSFSTLEIQRTEQGDSAMYLCASSFGTGGGELFFGEGSRLTVL.

The chain recombines TRBV6-5 with TRBJ1-1; unclear D gene. Germline V gene lookup returns CDR1 MNHEY and CDR2 SVGAGI. This CDR3 has 13 amino acids. V lost 5 bases and J lost 5, with 12 bases in between. The CDR3 loop reads CASSGLGKTEAFF. For the CDR3, the DNA is TGTGCCAGCAGTGGTCTAGGGAAAACTGAAGCTTTCTTT.

V gene TRBV12-3 or TRBV12-4 combines with J gene TRBJ1-2; possible D gene TRBD1, 6 bases. Trimming removed 3 bases from V and 2 bases from J, with 13 bases in between. The CDR3 consists of 15 residues. CDR3 residues: CASSFYPGQNYGYTF. The CDR3 nucleotides read TGTGCCAGCAGTTTTTATCCCGGACAGAACTATGGCTACACCTTC.

The chain carries TRBV19 and TRBJ1-1; D gene uncertain. Between the trimmed V and J ends, which lost 1 base and 5 bases, there was a span of 8 bases. The germline V gene has CDR1 LNHDA and CDR2 SQIVND (reference sequence). This CDR3 comprises 13 residues. CDR3 DNA: TGTGCCAGTAGTATAGGCATGCCGACTGAAGCTTTCTTT. Its protein is CASSIGMPTEAFF.

This clonotype was counted at least ten times. This chain links TRBV5-1 with TRBJ2-7, with 8 bases fitting TRBD2. J was trimmed by 0 bases and V by 0 bases; bases with no gene match: 8. The CDR3 is made up of 17 amino acids. Germline V lookup: CDR1 SGHRS, CDR2 YFSETQ. This CDR3 reads CASSLEGSGASSYEQYF. The CDR3 bases are TGCGCCAGCAGCTTGGAGGGTAGCGGGGCCAGCTCCTACGAGCAGTACTTC.

In its sample, this clonotype was seen many times. The rearrangement links TRBV7-9 to TRBJ1-2; D perhaps matches TRBD1 (6 bases). The germline gives CDR1 SEHNR, CDR2 FQNEAQ (reference sequence). The germline V and J ends were trimmed by 5 bases and 7 bases, with 20 bases remaining between them. CDR3 length equals 15 residues. Here the CDR3 reads CASSKQGTHRFGYTF. In nucleotides, the CDR3 is TGTGCCAGCAGCAAACAAGGGACACATCGTTTTGGCTACACCTTC.

This sequence joins TRBV28 and TRBJ1-5, with D perhaps TRBD1 (5 bases). This CDR3 comprises 14 residues. Germline V gene sequence: CDR1 MDHEN, CDR2 SYDVKM. Trimming shortened V by 5 bases and J by 6 bases, and 14 bases separated the two germline ends. The CDR3 protein is CASSPREGSQPQHF. CDR3 coding DNA: TGTGCCAGCAGTCCCAGGGAGGGGAGTCAGCCCCAGCATTTT.

The chain recombines TRBV6-2 or TRBV6-3 with TRBJ2-7; D perhaps matches TRBD1 (6 bases). Germline loops: CDR1 MNHEY, CDR2 SVGEGT. V lost 8 bases to trimming and J lost 5 bases, with 22 bases between them. The CDR3 loop spans 15 amino acids. CDR3 sequence (DNA): TGTGCCAGCCAGCGTCCAGGGGAGTTCCCAGACGAGCAGTACTTC. As protein: CASQRPGEFPDEQYF.

This clonotype was found many times. J is TRBJ2-7 and V is TRBV6-2 or TRBV6-3, with 9 bases matching TRBD2. V shed 0 bases and J 3 bases; nucleotides not matched to a gene: 0. CDR3 size: 14 residues. Germline lookup yields CDR1 MNHEY and CDR2 SVGEGT. The CDR3, as DNA: TGTGCCAGCAGTTACTCTAGCGGGGGCTACGAGCAGTACGTC. Its protein product is CASSYSSGGYEQYV.

This clonotype was detected only a few times. Here the CDR3 DNA reads TGTGCCAGCAGCTCAGAGGGGGAGACCCAGTACTTC. This sequence encodes CASSSEGETQYF. The genes are TRBV12-3 or TRBV12-4 and TRBJ2-5; D is perhaps TRBD1 or TRBD2 (5 bases each). The germline V and J ends were trimmed by 6 bases and 5 bases, with 10 bases remaining between them. The CDR3 sequence is 12 residues long.

About this clonotype: A read error may explain this, as a much larger clone is one base away. V is TRBV20-1 and J is TRBJ2-4; D might be TRBD2 (6 bases). The V end was cut by 0 bases, the J end by 2 bases, with 14 bases between. This CDR3 region has 16 residues. Germline V lookup: CDR1 DFQATT, CDR2 SNEGSKA (reference sequence). The CDR3 coding sequence is TGCAGTGCTAGAGATCGCTGGGACTGGACCAAAAACATTCAGTACTTC. Protein product: CSARDRWDWTKNIQYF.